This record concerns one T cell receptor beta chain sequence. 13 Jbeta primers and 60 Vbeta primers were used for the PCR. The method was immunoSEQ multiplex PCR; TCRdb's version includes in-frame clones alone and lacks a portion of them. This table holds 90,000 or so clones, roughly four fifths found once. The data are from a study of cytomegalovirus exposure and HLA in healthy donors. CDR1 is MNHNY, CDR2 SVGAGI, per germline (reference sequence). The length of the CDR3 is 14 residues. V dropped 5 bases and J dropped 3 bases, with 13 bases sitting between them. The receptor was derived from a man aged 30 to 39 in good health and CMV-seropositive. The chain has TRBV6-6 and TRBJ1-1, with D uncertain. Sequencing was done on a sample of PBMCs. CDR3: CASSATPGYTEAFF. CDR3 DNA sequence: TGTGCCAGCAGTGCAACGCCGGGGTACACTGAAGCTTTCTTT.